This entry lists 23 T cell receptor beta chains sequenced from one sample in a study of T cells expressing NK-cell markers. Reprocessing the 5' RACE reads, TCRdb reports a single entry for every CDR3 protein and omits DNA. This listing includes a few hundred thousand distinct CDR3 sequences. The sequencing input was blood T cells: a sorted CD56 or NKG2C T cell subset, CD4+ or CD8+ T cells, or bulk PBMC T cells (not recorded which). These receptors all stem from a man aged 18-75 years in good health.

The chain couples TRBV30 to TRBJ2-7; as DNA is missing, the TRBD1 call by TCRdb cannot be tested. Looked up from germline, CDR1 is GTSNPN and CDR2 is SVGIG (reference sequence). The CDR3 spans 13 residues. The CDR3 is CAWSTGENYEQYF.

The chain links TRBV3-1 to TRBJ2-5; the TCRdb call, TRBD1, lacks DNA for checking. The length of the CDR3 is 14 residues. CDR1 LGHDT and CDR2 YNNKEL come from the germline V gene (reference sequence). Here the CDR3 reads CASSQYREQETQYF.

The chain employs TRBV28 and TRBJ1-5; TCRdb picks TRBD1, but there is no DNA to check that call. CDR3 length: 19 residues. Germline CDR1 MDHEN, CDR2 SYDVKM. The CDR3 protein is CASIGSGTEGSYSNQPQHF.

This chain uses TRBV7-8 with TRBJ1-5. Germline V lookup: CDR1 SGHVS, CDR2 FQNEAQ. This CDR3 has 14 residues. CDR3 sequence: CASSLVRIYQPQHF.

The rearrangement uses TRBV6-5 and TRBJ1-4. Per germline, CDR1 MNHEY and CDR2 SVGAGI. CDR3 length: 14 amino acids. The CDR3 here is CASSLKYSNEKLFF.

The genes are TRBV6-1 and TRBJ1-2; lacking DNA, the TRBD1 call made by TCRdb goes unchecked. Germline CDR1 MNHNS, CDR2 SASEGT. The CDR3 runs to 14 residues. CDR3 in amino acids: CASRPQGFGYGYTF.

The V and J genes are TRBV5-1 and TRBJ2-7; TCRdb proposes TRBD1, but this gene call is untestable without DNA. CDR1 is SGHRS and CDR2 is YFSETQ in the germline V gene. The CDR3 is 15 amino acids. CDR3 residues: CASSLSVGGPAEQYF.

This rearrangement joins TRBV10-3 to TRBJ1-5; absent DNA, TCRdb's TRBD1 call cannot be checked. This CDR3 contains 14 residues. Germline CDR1 ENHRY, CDR2 SYGVKD. CDR3 sequence reads: CAISDQGVDQPQHF.

The chain couples TRBV7-3 to TRBJ2-5; TCRdb calls TRBD1, which cannot be checked without DNA. CDR1 SGHTA and CDR2 FQGTGA come from the germline V gene. The CDR3 is 13 residues long. The CDR3 here is CASSESPVETQYF.

The chain carries TRBV28 and TRBJ2-6; the TCRdb call, TRBD1, lacks DNA for checking. This CDR3 contains 15 residues. CDR1 and CDR2 (germline): MDHEN, SYDVKM. CDR3 protein: CAINNRESGANVLTF.

V usage is TRBV6-6 and J usage is TRBJ1-2. This CDR3 has 12 residues. Germline-derived CDR1 and CDR2 are MNHNY and SVGAGI (reference sequence). CDR3 amino acids: CASSYESRGYTF.

The chain recombines TRBV7-2 with TRBJ1-5; with no DNA, the TCRdb D assignment of TRBD1 cannot be verified. This CDR3 is built from 14 residues. Germline V lookup: CDR1 SGHTA, CDR2 FQGNSA. CDR3 sequence: CASSAGQGKQPQHF.

The J gene is TRBJ1-2, the V gene TRBV28; TCRdb reports TRBD1, a call that lacks DNA to check it against. Germline V gene lookup returns CDR1 MDHEN and CDR2 SYDVKM. The CDR3 totals 14 residues. CDR3 protein: CASSPGRTGPGYTF.

The J gene is TRBJ1-2, the V gene TRBV5-1; TCRdb's D call of TRBD1 is untestable without DNA. Germline V gene lookup returns CDR1 SGHRS and CDR2 YFSETQ. The CDR3 loop spans 18 amino acids. CDR3 residues: CASSLSNLRGKLNYGYTF.

The chain employs TRBV6-2 or TRBV6-3 and TRBJ2-7. The CDR3 runs 13 residues. From germline, CDR1 is MNHEY and CDR2 SVGEGT. CDR3: CASRRLTHYEQYF.

The V and J genes are TRBV7-2 and TRBJ1-6. The CDR3 covers 14 residues. Germline loops: CDR1 SGHTA, CDR2 FQGNSA. The CDR3 spells CASSLGPNNSPLHF.

The chain joins TRBV5-1 to TRBJ1-1; without DNA, the TCRdb call of TRBD1 cannot be checked. There are 12 residues in the CDR3. Germline CDR1 is SGHRS and CDR2 is YFSETQ. The CDR3 sequence: CASSLAGQQAFF.

This sequence joins TRBV2 and TRBJ2-7; no DNA is available, so the TRBD1 call from TCRdb remains unchecked. Germline V CDR1 and CDR2: SNHLY, FYNNEI. The CDR3 is 15 amino acids. CDR3 residues: CASSAEQGRRYEQYF.

The chain recombines TRBV3-1 with TRBJ2-1; TCRdb lists TRBD1, though no DNA is available to test this call. The CDR3 totals 15 residues. The germline gives CDR1 LGHDT, CDR2 YNNKEL (reference sequence). The CDR3 sequence is CASSRTTGSFGEQFF.

V and J are TRBV12-3 or TRBV12-4 and TRBJ1-1; without DNA, the TCRdb call of TRBD1 cannot be checked. The CDR3 contains 14 residues. The CDR3 loop is CASQRRGGNTEAFF.

The gene calls are TRBV5-1 and TRBJ2-3; with no DNA, the TCRdb D assignment of TRBD2 cannot be verified. The CDR3 loop spans 18 amino acids. The germline V gene encodes CDR1 SGHRS and CDR2 YFSETQ. The chain's CDR3 is CASSLEGLAVTSTDTQYF.

V and J are TRBV3-1 and TRBJ1-2; checking the TCRdb D call of TRBD1 is not possible without DNA. The CDR3 is 14 amino acids. Per germline, CDR1 LGHDT and CDR2 YNNKEL (reference sequence). CDR3 residues: CASSPSGTNYGYTF.

This chain uses TRBV5-4 with TRBJ2-1. The CDR3 spans 15 residues. Germline V gene lookup returns CDR1 SGHNT and CDR2 YYREEE (reference sequence). CDR3 protein: CASSLIQSSYNEQFF.